The clone carrying this TCR beta chain was observed many times. Its antigen is unknown. Amplification of TCR beta CDR3 regions was performed using RNA transcripts as template. First-round RT-PCR targeting the TCR CDR3 was performed with the HTBI primer set. TCRdb reprocessed the multiplex PCR reads via MiXCR and lists one record per CDR3 protein. The sample shows fewer than 650,000 distinct CDR3 sequences, roughly 14% of them seen only once. The entry originates in a study of T cells in Graves' hyperthyroidism and ophthalmopathy. Study information: Peripheral blood draws took place at initial diagnosis, ahead of any treatment.

The junction had 4 bases not matched to a gene; V was cut back by 3 bases and J by 5 bases. Germline values: CDR1 SEHNR, CDR2 FQNEAQ (reference sequence). This CDR3 contains 15 residues. Study-wide findings and caveats: Blood samples included most of the expanded thyroid clonotypes exceeding 0.001.

The sequenced sample consisted of blood. This receptor was obtained from a woman between 35 and 50 years old with Graves' ophthalmopathy. The chain combines TRBV7-9 with TRBJ1-5; 10 bases agree with TRBD1. CDR3 DNA: TGTGCCAGCAGCTTGACCGGGACAGGGGATCAGCCCCAGCATTTT. Translated, it gives CASSLTGTGDQPQHF.